Listed below are T cell receptor beta chains from one sample, sequenced in a study of shared clonotypes between healthy human individuals. Here immunoSEQ multiplex PCR was the method, and the copy in TCRdb shows in-frame clones only, minus some. The sample lists about 560,000 clones; about 80% were seen once. Input material: PBMCs. These TCRs come from a woman aged 40 to 55 in good health. Some clones in this sample may be carry-over from other donors' samples. Both conserved end residues are part of each CDR3. The D gene is left open where the match is weak. A row's size may be missing; if present it is once, few, many or a size class.

d_call j_call v_call clone_size cdr3_nt cdr3_aa
. TRBJ2-1 TRBV1 . TGCACCAGCAGCCAAGATGAGTCACTAGTCGGGAATGAGCAGTTCTTC CTSSQDESLVGNEQFF
TRBD2 TRBJ2-1 TRBV7-2 . TGTGCCAGCAGCTTAACGGGAGGGGTAGGGCACAATGAGCAGTTCTTC CASSLTGGVGHNEQFF
TRBD2 TRBJ2-5 TRBV2 . TGTGCCAGCATCCTAAGCGGGACAGAGACCCAGTACTTC CASILSGTETQYF
. TRBJ2-6 TRBV27 few TGTGCCAGCAGTTTATCCCCGGCCTCTGGGGCCAACGTCCTGACTTTC CASSLSPASGANVLTF
TRBD2 TRBJ2-2 TRBV11-2 . TGTGCCAGCAGCTTAACAGCTAGCGGGAGGAACACCGGGGAGCTGTTTTTT CASSLTASGRNTGELFF
. TRBJ2-5 TRBV5-4 many TGTGCCAGCAGCTTGGACGGCGGGATGGGGCAAGAGACCCAGTACTTC CASSLDGGMGQETQYF
. TRBJ2-7 TRBV30 once TGTGCCTGGAGTGTCTGGCTAGCGTCCTACGAGCAGTACTTC CAWSVWLASYEQYF
TRBD2 TRBJ2-1 TRBV7-8 once TGTGCCAGCAGCCCGACTAGCGGGAGGCTCCATGAGCAGTTCTTC CASSPTSGRLHEQFF
. TRBJ2-3 TRBV5-4 few TGTGCCAGCAGCTTGGACAGGACAGATACGCAGTATTTT CASSLDRTDTQYF
. TRBJ1-2 TRBV7-2 . TGTGCCAGCAGCTTAGCGGGCAGCTATGGCTACACCTTC CASSLAGSYGYTF
. TRBJ2-1 TRBV4-2 . TGTGCCAGCAGCCTCGTGGGGTTTCAGTGGGTGAATGAGCAGTTCTTC CASSLVGFQWVNEQFF
TRBD1 TRBJ2-5 TRBV7-2 . TGTGCCAGCAGCTTAAACAGGGGGCGAGAGACCCAGTACTTC CASSLNRGRETQYF
. TRBJ1-2 TRBV7-9 . TGTGCCAGCAGCGACGCCCGACACGGAGATGGAGGCTACACCTTC CASSDARHGDGGYTF
. TRBJ2-1 TRBV5-1 . TGCGCCAGCAGCTTGGTGGGGTTCTTGGACGTAAATGAGCAGTTCTTC CASSLVGFLDVNEQFF
TRBD2 TRBJ2-7 TRBV28 . TGTGCCAGCAGTTCCCGACTGACTAGCGGGAGGGCCCTTCGAACCTACGAGCAGTACTTC CASSSRLTSGRALRTYEQYF
. TRBJ2-3 TRBV9 . TGTGCCAGCAGCGTAGGTAGCCCCAATACAGATACGCAGTATTTT CASSVGSPNTDTQYF
TRBD1 TRBJ2-5 TRBV7-2 . TGTGCCAGCAGCTCAAGACAGGGTTGGGGGGAGACCCAGTACTTC CASSSRQGWGETQYF
. TRBJ2-1 TRBV4-1 . TGCGCCAGCAGCCGCCTATCAAGCTCCTACAATGAGCAGTTCTTC CASSRLSSSYNEQFF
. TRBJ1-2 TRBV2 few TGTGCCAGCAACGGCGGTGTTGGTGCAGGATTACCTAACTATGGCTACACCTTC CASNGGVGAGLPNYGYTF
TRBD1 TRBJ2-7 TRBV28 . TGTGCCAGCAGCAGACAGGGGGAGACCTACGAGCAGTACTTC CASSRQGETYEQYF
. TRBJ2-7 TRBV4-3 few TGCGCCAGCAGCCAAGGGGCTAGCGCGTCCTACGAGCAGTACTTC CASSQGASASYEQYF
. TRBJ2-5 TRBV5-1 . TGCGCCAGCAGCTTGACTGGAAACCAAGAGACCCAGTACTTC CASSLTGNQETQYF
. TRBJ2-7 TRBV6-1 . TGTGCCAGCAGTGCCCTCGTTGGATACATCAGTTCCGAGCAGTACTTC CASSALVGYISSEQYF
. TRBJ2-3 TRBV29-1 . TGCAGCGCTCAGGGGAGCACAGATACGCAGTATTTT CSAQGSTDTQYF
. TRBJ1-4 TRBV27 . TGTGCCAGCAGTTTATTCGGGGGAGGTGAAAAACTGTTTTTT CASSLFGGGEKLFF
TRBD1 TRBJ1-4 TRBV7-8 . TGTGCCAGCAGCCTCGGACAGGGGGCCGATCGGATTAATGAAAAACTGTTTTTT CASSLGQGADRINEKLFF
. TRBJ2-7 TRBV6-6 . TGTGCCAGCAGGAGCATGAGCTCCTACGAGCAGTACTTC CASRSMSSYEQYF
. TRBJ1-2 TRBV5-4 . TGTGCCAGCAATGGCGTGGGCGGGGGCTACACCTTC CASNGVGGGYTF
. TRBJ1-5 TRBV28 . TGTGCCAGCAGACGGGACGGTTTAGGGCCCCAGCATTTT CASRRDGLGPQHF
. TRBJ2-1 TRBV27 . TGTGCCAGCAGTTTATCCCTGGGGCCTGAGCAGTTCTTC CASSLSLGPEQFF
. TRBJ2-7 TRBV28 once TGTGCCAGCAGTTTGACAGGCACTTTGGCGCACGAGCAGTACTTC CASSLTGTLAHEQYF